This T cell receptor (beta chain) was identified during a study of blood T cells in healthy people across ages. Study background: For every two T cells, template switching captured about one barcoded beta molecule.

For the second PCR, which ran for about 6 to 12 cycles, a sample-barcoded 5' primer and a J-beta primer mix were used. Each CDR3 protein gets one entry after TCRdb re-called the 5' RACE reads with MiXCR. The table lists about 690,000 distinct CDR3 sequences, 40% to 45% of them singletons. The CDR3 extends over 16 amino acids. Germline CDR1 and CDR2: MNHNS and SASEGT. V lost 3 bases and J lost 10, with 21 bases in between. General study points: When set beside aged donors, long-lived donors presented more naive CD4+ cells and higher diversity.

Russia was home to the donors, healthy Caucasian individuals aged about 6 to 90. This clonotype was detected only a few times. What it binds is unknown. Sequenced sample: blood. The rearrangement joins TRBV6-1 to TRBJ1-4, with D perhaps TRBD1 (5 bases). This receptor was identified in a man older than 75 in good health. The CDR3 loop is CASSDNSGTISGKLFF. CDR3 DNA sequence: TGTGCCAGCAGTGATAATTCAGGGACTATCTCCGGAAAACTGTTTTTT.